Each of the 32 T cell receptor beta chains below was sequenced from the same sample in a study of T cells in Graves' hyperthyroidism and ophthalmopathy. Researchers took RNA transcripts and amplified the TCR beta CDR3 regions from them. When the TCR CDR3 underwent first-round RT-PCR, the HTBI primer set was used. Each CDR3 protein is one row after TCRdb ran MiXCR on the multiplex PCR reads. In the table there are roughly 630,000 distinct CDR3 sequences, 15% to 19% of which are singletons. Sequenced input: blood. The receptors derive from a woman in her thirties with Graves' hyperthyroidism.

This clonotype was counted many times. This chain uses TRBV12-3 or TRBV12-4 with TRBJ1-5; D not resolved. The CDR3 is made up of 18 amino acids. V was pared by 3 bases and J by 0 bases, with 18 bases between. The CDR3, as DNA: TGTGCCAGCAGTTTGTTGGTTCCTGCTGGGAATAGCAATCAGCCCCAGCATTTT. Translation gives CASSLLVPAGNSNQPQHF.

This clonotype was observed once. A much more abundant neighbour one base away suggests this may be a read error. J is TRBJ2-7 and V is TRBV5-1; maybe TRBD1 (8 bases). Trimming pared 1 base from V and 7 bases from J, leaving 18 bases between. The CDR3 totals 15 residues. Germline assignment: CDR1 SGHRS and CDR2 YFSETQ. The CDR3 DNA is TGCGCCAGCAGCTTGTCTGCACAGGGGGGGCCTGAGCAGTACTTC. Translated: CASSLSAQGGPEQYF.

This clonotype was counted many times. The chain is built from TRBV12-3 or TRBV12-4 and TRBJ2-5; TRBD1 is a possible D gene (6 bases). The V end lost 0 bases, the J end lost 1 base, and 6 bases lay between the germline ends. The CDR3 has 14 residues. Here the CDR3 reads CASSLADSQETQYF. The CDR3 nucleotides are TGTGCCAGCAGTTTAGCGGACAGCCAAGAGACCCAGTACTTC.

This clonotype occurred many times. The chain joins TRBV28 to TRBJ1-1; tentatively, D is TRBD1 (6 bases). V lost 2 bases and J lost 3, with 10 bases in between. Looked up from germline, CDR1 is MDHEN and CDR2 is SYDVKM. This CDR3 is 14 amino acids long. The CDR3 reads CASSLQGLYTEAFF. CDR3 bases: TGTGCCAGCAGTTTACAGGGGCTATACACTGAAGCTTTCTTT.

This clonotype turned up a few times. The chain is built from TRBV10-3 and TRBJ1-2; TRBD1 is a possible D gene (6 bases). The germline CDR1 and CDR2 sequences are ENHRY and SYGVKD. Deletions cut 2 bases from V and 6 bases from J, with 19 bases between. The length of the CDR3 is 16 residues. As DNA, the CDR3 is TGTGCCATCAGTGAGGGAGGAGGACAGTCAAAGAATGGCTACACCTTC. It is translated as CAISEGGGQSKNGYTF.

The table lists this clonotype with a few counts. The rearrangement uses TRBV5-1 and TRBJ2-4; tentative D call: TRBD2 (6 bases). CDR3 length: 15 residues. Germline lookup yields CDR1 SGHRS and CDR2 YFSETQ. Trimming cost V 0 bases and J 6 bases, with 13 bases left between them. CDR3 sequence reads: CASSLVTGVGNIQYF. The CDR3 DNA follows: TGCGCCAGCAGCTTGGTGACGGGAGTGGGAAACATTCAGTACTTC.

Only a few counts were recorded for this clonotype. The V and J genes are TRBV20-1 and TRBJ2-7; D is perhaps TRBD1 or TRBD2 (5 bases each). With 5 bases removed from V and 9 bases from J, the gap between germline ends came to 14 bases. Germline lookup yields CDR1 DFQATT and CDR2 SNEGSKA (reference sequence). The CDR3 spans 11 residues. CDR3 region: CSARGLDGQYF. CDR3 nucleotides: TGCAGTGCTCGGGGCCTTGACGGGCAGTACTTC.

This clonotype has just a few counts. The gene calls are TRBV4-1 and TRBJ2-7, with unresolved D. This CDR3 region has 15 residues. Trimming took off 0 bases at V and 6 bases at J, with 15 bases between the two ends. Germline V gives CDR1 MGHRA, CDR2 YSYEKL. CDR3: CASSQDWEGFREQYF. CDR3 DNA: TGCGCCAGCAGCCAAGACTGGGAAGGGTTTCGCGAGCAGTACTTC.

This chain connects TRBV20-1 to TRBJ1-5, with D possibly being TRBD1 (5 bases). The V end lost 4 bases, the J end lost 9 bases, and 16 bases lay between the germline ends. This CDR3 is built from 13 residues. From germline, CDR1 is DFQATT and CDR2 SNEGSKA (reference sequence). The CDR3 sequence is CSATRTIWGPQHF. CDR3 nucleotides: TGCAGTGCTACTCGGACAATATGGGGGCCCCAGCATTTT.

Ten or more counts support this clonotype. This rearrangement joins TRBV3-1 to TRBJ2-3; possibly TRBD2 for D (5 bases). The CDR3 consists of 12 residues. Germline CDR1 LGHDT, CDR2 YNNKEL (reference sequence). Trimming pared 2 bases from V and 10 bases from J, leaving 10 bases between. As DNA, the CDR3 is TGTGCCAGCAGCCAAAGGACTCATGCGCAGTATTTT. Protein product: CASSQRTHAQYF.

Only a few counts were recorded for this clonotype. V and J are TRBV9 and TRBJ1-2; 10 nucleotides agree with TRBD1. The CDR3 loop spans 15 amino acids. Per the germline V gene, CDR1 is SGDLS and CDR2 is YYNGEE. With 2 bases clipped from V and 0 bases from J, the junction kept 1 base outside the gene matches. In nucleotides, the CDR3 is TGTGCCAGCAGCGTTGACAGGGGGCCTAACTATGGCTACACCTTC. This gives the protein CASSVDRGPNYGYTF.

This clonotype was recorded at least ten times. V and J are TRBV28 and TRBJ2-1; TRBD2 might be the D (6 bases). Trimming cost V 5 bases and J 7 bases, with 30 bases left between them. The CDR3 sequence is 19 residues long. Germline CDR1 is MDHEN and CDR2 is SYDVKM. CDR3 sequence: CASSPGSLGLGSGSNEQFF. The CDR3 DNA is TGTGCCAGCAGTCCCGGGTCCCTTGGCTTAGGTAGCGGATCAAATGAGCAGTTCTTC.

J is TRBJ2-5 and V is TRBV9; 7 bases line up with TRBD1. V gave up 1 base and J gave up 6 bases; unmatched junction bases: 6. The germline gives CDR1 SGDLS, CDR2 YYNGEE. The CDR3 totals 14 residues. As DNA, the CDR3 is TGTGCCAGCAGCGTATCAAAACAGGGGCAGACCCAGTACTTC. This sequence encodes CASSVSKQGQTQYF.

This clonotype was seen a handful of times. The chain employs TRBV5-6 and TRBJ2-7, with D perhaps matching TRBD1 (5 bases). The germline CDR1 and CDR2 sequences are SGHDT and YYEEEE. With 5 bases removed from V and 2 bases from J, the gap between germline ends came to 14 bases. CDR3 length: 14 amino acids. The CDR3 is CASRKGRPTYEQYF. The CDR3 DNA is TGTGCCAGCAGGAAGGGGCGGCCTACCTACGAGCAGTACTTC.

The gene calls are TRBV7-9 and TRBJ2-7; D possibly matches TRBD1 or TRBD2 (6 bases each). The V end was cut by 3 bases, the J end by 4 bases, with 16 bases between. This CDR3 comprises 15 residues. From germline, CDR1 is SEHNR and CDR2 FQNEAQ (reference sequence). The CDR3 region has the DNA TGTGCCAGCAGCTTCGGGACTTCGGGGGCTTACGAGCAGTACTTC. Its protein is CASSFGTSGAYEQYF. Looking up the rest from reference TRBV7-9 and TRBJ2-7 gives the full variable domain: DTGVSQNPRHKITKRGQNVTFRCDPISEHNRLYWYRQTLGQGPEFLTYFQNEAQLEKSRLLSDRFSAERPKGSFSTLEIQRTEQGDSAMYLCASSFGTSGAYEQYFGPGTRLTVT.

This clonotype was seen only a few times. The chain links TRBV19 to TRBJ1-6; no clear D. The length of the CDR3 is 17 residues. Between the trimmed V and J ends, which lost 5 bases and 0 bases, there was a span of 14 bases. Germline values: CDR1 LNHDA, CDR2 SQIVND (reference sequence). This CDR3 is CASSDLDKSSYNSPLHF. The CDR3 DNA is TGTGCCAGTAGTGATCTCGACAAGAGCTCCTATAATTCACCCCTCCACTTT. The entire variable domain, with the rest obtained from reference TRBV19 and TRBJ1-6, is as follows: DGGITQSPKYLFRKEGQNVTLSCEQNLNHDAMYWYRQDPGQGLRLIYYSQIVNDFQKGDIAEGYSVSREKKESFPLTVTSAQKNPTAFYLCASSDLDKSSYNSPLHFGNGTRLTVT.

Comments on this clonotype: A single base separates this from a much larger clone, so it may be a read error. The chain combines TRBV20-1 with TRBJ2-7, with 9 bases matching TRBD2. Germline V gives CDR1 DFQATT, CDR2 SNEGSKA (reference sequence). With V trimmed by 4 bases and J by 9 bases, 10 bases remained unmatched. This CDR3 comprises 13 residues. The CDR3 is CSAKASGMGGQYF. CDR3 nucleotide sequence: TGCAGTGCTAAGGCTAGCGGGATGGGGGGGCAGTACTTC.

This clonotype was picked up a small number of times. The chain carries TRBV30 and TRBJ2-7; no reliable D call. CDR1 is GTSNPN, CDR2 SVGIG, per germline (reference sequence). The CDR3 consists of 17 residues. Trimming stripped 0 bases from V and 1 base from J, with 19 bases between. CDR3 coding DNA: TGTGCCTGGAGTGTCGCCCCTTTCTCCGGGCAGTCCTACGAGCAGTACTTC. Translation: CAWSVAPFSGQSYEQYF.

This clonotype was detected many times. This chain connects TRBV6-1 to TRBJ2-1; D gene unclear. The CDR3 has 16 amino acids. The V and J ends lost 1 base and 0 bases respectively, with 10 bases between them. Germline V lookup: CDR1 MNHNS, CDR2 SASEGT. The CDR3 DNA sequence: TGTGCCAGCAGTGAAGGTATCTCCAGCTCCTACAATGAGCAGTTCTTC. Amino acid sequence: CASSEGISSSYNEQFF.

The V call is TRBV6-2 or TRBV6-3, the J call TRBJ1-4, with D unresolved. Germline CDR1 reads MNHEY; CDR2 reads SVGEGT. The CDR3 totals 12 residues. Deletions cut 5 bases from V and 8 bases from J, with 9 bases between. The CDR3 DNA reads as TGTGCCAGCAGTCGACGCGACGAAAAACTGTTTTTT. It encodes CASSRRDEKLFF.

J is TRBJ2-2 and V is TRBV12-3 or TRBV12-4; TRBD1 matches 11 bases. This CDR3 is built from 16 residues. J lost 7 bases, V lost 4 bases, and 8 bases had no gene match. The CDR3 reads CASSSDRGHIRGELFF. The CDR3 DNA reads TGTGCCAGCAGTTCGGACAGGGGGCATATACGCGGGGAGCTGTTTTTT.

Many counts were recorded for this clonotype. This CDR3 reads CASSLEGGNYEQYF. The CDR3 nucleotides are TGTGCCAGCAGCTTAGAGGGGGGTAACTACGAGCAGTACTTC. This chain joins TRBV7-9 and TRBJ2-7, with D possibly called TRBD1 or TRBD2 (6 bases each). Germline assignment: CDR1 SEHNR and CDR2 FQNEAQ (reference sequence). V gave up 1 base and J gave up 3 bases, with 10 bases separating them. CDR3 length: 14 amino acids.

In DNA, the CDR3 is TGTGCCAGCAGCCAACGAGCGGGAGTGGACAATGAGCAGTTCTTC. Encoded protein: CASSQRAGVDNEQFF. The V call is TRBV3-1, the J call TRBJ2-1; 8 positions match TRBD2. The V and J ends lost 2 bases and 5 bases, in that order; junction bases with no gene match: 5. The CDR3 spans 15 residues. Germline CDR1 reads LGHDT; CDR2 reads YNNKEL (reference sequence).

The sample holds a few counts of this clonotype. The chain employs TRBV9 and TRBJ2-2; 11 bases map to TRBD2. This CDR3 is 16 amino acids long. J was trimmed by 0 bases and V by 3 bases; bases with no gene match: 1. CDR1 and CDR2 (germline): SGDLS, YYNGEE. In DNA form, the CDR3 reads TGTGCCAGCAGCGCGGGACTAGCGGCGAACACCGGGGAGCTGTTTTTT. Its translation: CASSAGLAANTGELFF.

There are a few counts of this clonotype. The V call is TRBV20-1, the J call TRBJ2-2; 9 bases are a match to TRBD1. The CDR3 is 14 amino acids. V lost 3 bases to trimming and J lost 6 bases; unmatched junction nucleotides: 5. Germline V lookup: CDR1 DFQATT, CDR2 SNEGSKA (reference sequence). The CDR3 DNA reads TGCAGTGCTAGGGGACAGGGAGAACCCGGGGAGCTGTTTTTT. Its protein is CSARGQGEPGELFF.

This clonotype was picked up many times. The chain employs TRBV7-2 and TRBJ2-5; 7 bases are shared with TRBD2. Germline-derived CDR1 and CDR2 are SGHTA and FQGNSA. Germline trimming cut 7 bases from V and 4 bases from J; bases unmatched to any gene: 15. The CDR3 contains 16 residues. CDR3 sequence reads: CASTSFGGRAPETQYF. The CDR3 nucleotides are TGTGCCAGCACTTCCTTTGGAGGGAGGGCCCCAGAGACCCAGTACTTC.

J is TRBJ1-6 and V is TRBV20-1; a possible D gene is TRBD1 (5 bases). V lost 2 bases, J lost 4 bases, and 15 bases lay in between. The CDR3 length is 16 residues. The germline CDR1 and CDR2 sequences are DFQATT and SNEGSKA (reference sequence). In DNA, the CDR3 is TGCAGTGCTAGACCTGGCCCCGGGGCGTATAATTCACCCCTCCACTTT. Residues: CSARPGPGAYNSPLHF.

This chain links TRBV25-1 with TRBJ1-5, with unresolved D. This CDR3 comprises 15 residues. V lost 1 base and J 0 bases, leaving 7 bases between the germline ends. Germline V gene sequence: CDR1 MGHDK, CDR2 SYGVNS. CDR3 residues: CASSESGTSNQPQHF. The CDR3, as DNA: TGTGCCAGCAGTGAATCGGGCACTAGCAATCAGCCCCAGCATTTT.

This clonotype was observed many times. The V and J genes are TRBV18 and TRBJ2-1; TRBD1 matches 10 bases. CDR3 size: 16 residues. V gave up 4 bases and J gave up 6 bases; unmatched junction bases: 9. In germline, CDR1 is KGHSH, CDR2 LQKENI. DNA for the CDR3: TGTGCCAGCTCACTAATGACAGGGGGCAAGGTCAATGAGCAGTTCTTC. Amino acid sequence: CASSLMTGGKVNEQFF.

This clonotype was seen ten or more times. V gene TRBV3-1 combines with J gene TRBJ2-5, with 7 bases fitting TRBD2. CDR1 and CDR2 from the germline V gene are LGHDT and YNNKEL (reference sequence). The CDR3 loop spans 13 amino acids. With 1 base clipped from V and 7 bases from J, the junction kept 3 bases outside the gene matches. CDR3 protein: CASSQGLAGTQYF. The CDR3 nucleotides read TGTGCCAGCAGCCAAGGACTAGCAGGGACCCAGTACTTC.

The chain links TRBV5-6 to TRBJ2-5; D assignment may be TRBD1 or TRBD2 (5 bases each). CDR3 size: 13 residues. Germline-derived CDR1 and CDR2 are SGHDT and YYEEEE. Trimming took off 1 base at V and 5 bases at J, with 9 bases between the two ends. CDR3 nucleotide sequence: TGTGCCAGCAGCTTGACCGAGGGGGAGACCCAGTACTTC. It yields the protein CASSLTEGETQYF.

This clonotype appeared many times. This chain joins TRBV7-2 and TRBJ2-3; perhaps TRBD2 as D (5 bases). V dropped 3 bases and J dropped 6 bases, with 13 bases sitting between them. CDR3 length: 14 residues. Germline CDR1 and CDR2: SGHTA and FQGNSA. In nucleotides, the CDR3 is TGTGCCAGCAGCTTGGCACTAGGGTCGGATACGCAGTATTTT. This gives the protein CASSLALGSDTQYF.